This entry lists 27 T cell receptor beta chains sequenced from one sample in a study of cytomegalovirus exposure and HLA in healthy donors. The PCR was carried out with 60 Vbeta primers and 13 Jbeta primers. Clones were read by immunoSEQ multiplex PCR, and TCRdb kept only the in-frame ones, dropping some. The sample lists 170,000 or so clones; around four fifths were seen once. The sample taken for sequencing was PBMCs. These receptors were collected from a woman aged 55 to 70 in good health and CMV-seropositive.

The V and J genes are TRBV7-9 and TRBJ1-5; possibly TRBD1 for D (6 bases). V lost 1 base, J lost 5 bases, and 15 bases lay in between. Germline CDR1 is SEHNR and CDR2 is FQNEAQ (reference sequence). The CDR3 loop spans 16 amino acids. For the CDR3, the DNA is TGTGCCAGCAGCTTAGTCTGGGGCAAGGGGGATCAGCCCCAGCATTTT. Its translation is CASSLVWGKGDQPQHF.

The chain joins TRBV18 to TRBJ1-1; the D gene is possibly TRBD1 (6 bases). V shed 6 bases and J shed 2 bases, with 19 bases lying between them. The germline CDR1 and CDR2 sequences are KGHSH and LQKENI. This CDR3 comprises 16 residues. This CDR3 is CASSRRLQTGNTEAFF. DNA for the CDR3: TGTGCCAGCTCGCGACGCTTACAGACAGGCAACACTGAAGCTTTCTTT.

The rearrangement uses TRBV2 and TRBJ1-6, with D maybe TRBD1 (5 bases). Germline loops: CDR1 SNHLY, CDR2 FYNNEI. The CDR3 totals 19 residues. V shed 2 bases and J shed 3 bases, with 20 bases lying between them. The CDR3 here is CASSERGTRTRRYNSPLHF. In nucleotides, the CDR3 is TGTGCCAGCAGTGAACGGGGGACCCGCACAAGACGCTATAATTCACCCCTCCACTTT.

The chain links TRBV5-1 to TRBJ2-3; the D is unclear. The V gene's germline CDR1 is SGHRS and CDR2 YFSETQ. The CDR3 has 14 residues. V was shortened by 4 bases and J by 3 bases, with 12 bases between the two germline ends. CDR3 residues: CASSVDPKTDTQYF. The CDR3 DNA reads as TGCGCCAGCAGCGTGGACCCTAAGACAGATACGCAGTATTTT.

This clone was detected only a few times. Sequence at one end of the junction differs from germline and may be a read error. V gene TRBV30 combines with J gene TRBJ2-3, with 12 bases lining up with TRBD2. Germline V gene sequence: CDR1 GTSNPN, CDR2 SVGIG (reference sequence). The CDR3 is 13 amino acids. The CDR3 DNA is TGTGCCGGGAGGACTAGCGGGGCAGATACGCAGTATTTT. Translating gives CAGRTSGADTQYF.

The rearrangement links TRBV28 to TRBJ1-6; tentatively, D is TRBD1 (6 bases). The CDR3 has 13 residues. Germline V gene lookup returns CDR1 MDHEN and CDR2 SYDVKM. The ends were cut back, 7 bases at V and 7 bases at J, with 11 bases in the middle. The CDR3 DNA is TGTGCCAGCAACGGCGACAGGAATTCACCCCTCCACTTT. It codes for CASNGDRNSPLHF.

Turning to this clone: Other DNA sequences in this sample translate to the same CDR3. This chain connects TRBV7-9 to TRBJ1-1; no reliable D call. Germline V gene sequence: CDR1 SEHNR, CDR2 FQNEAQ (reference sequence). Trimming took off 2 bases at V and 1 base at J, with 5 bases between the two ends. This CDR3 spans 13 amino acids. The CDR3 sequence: CASSLSWNTEAFF. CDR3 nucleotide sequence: TGTGCCAGCAGCTTATCTTGGAACACTGAAGCTTTCTTT.

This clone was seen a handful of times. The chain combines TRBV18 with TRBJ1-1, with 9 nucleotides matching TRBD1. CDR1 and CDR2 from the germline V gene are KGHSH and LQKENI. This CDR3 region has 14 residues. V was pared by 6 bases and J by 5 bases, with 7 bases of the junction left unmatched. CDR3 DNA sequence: TGTGCCAGCTCCCCCCAGACAGGGGGGACTGAAGCTTTCTTT. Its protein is CASSPQTGGTEAFF.

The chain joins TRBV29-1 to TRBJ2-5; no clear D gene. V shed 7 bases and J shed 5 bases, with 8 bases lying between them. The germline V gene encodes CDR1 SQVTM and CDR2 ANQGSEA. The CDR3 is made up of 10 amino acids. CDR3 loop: CSASQETQYF. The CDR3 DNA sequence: TGCAGCGCATCACAGGAGACCCAGTACTTC.

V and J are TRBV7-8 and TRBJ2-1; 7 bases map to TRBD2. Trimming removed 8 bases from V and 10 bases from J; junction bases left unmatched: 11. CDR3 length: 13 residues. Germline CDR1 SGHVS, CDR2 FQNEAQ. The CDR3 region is CASGGAGSLEQFF. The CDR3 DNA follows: TGTGCCAGCGGTGGAGCGGGATCCCTGGAGCAGTTCTTC.

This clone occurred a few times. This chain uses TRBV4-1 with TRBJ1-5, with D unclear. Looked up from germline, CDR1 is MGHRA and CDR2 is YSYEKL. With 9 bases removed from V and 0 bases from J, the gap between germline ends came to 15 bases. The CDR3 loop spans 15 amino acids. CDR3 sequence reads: CARILLTYSNQPQHF. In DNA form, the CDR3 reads TGCGCCAGGATCCTTCTCACTTATAGCAATCAGCCCCAGCATTTT.

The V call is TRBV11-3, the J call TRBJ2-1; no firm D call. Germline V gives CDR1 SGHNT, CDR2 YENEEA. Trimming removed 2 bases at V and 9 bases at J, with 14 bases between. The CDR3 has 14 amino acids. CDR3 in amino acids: CASSLLAQSGEQFF. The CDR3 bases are TGTGCCAGCAGCTTATTAGCCCAATCCGGTGAGCAGTTCTTC. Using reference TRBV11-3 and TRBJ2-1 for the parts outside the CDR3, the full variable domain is EAGVVQSPRYKIIEKKQPVAFWCNPISGHNTLYWYLQNLGQGPELLIRYENEEAVDDSQLPKDRFSAERLKGVDSTLKIQPAELGDSAVYLCASSLLAQSGEQFFGPGTRLTVL.

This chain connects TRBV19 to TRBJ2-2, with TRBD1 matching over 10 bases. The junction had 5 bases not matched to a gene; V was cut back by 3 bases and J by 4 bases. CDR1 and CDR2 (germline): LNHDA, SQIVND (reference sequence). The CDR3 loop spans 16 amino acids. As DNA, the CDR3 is TGTGCCAGTAGTATCCGACAGGGGGCAGGCACCGGGGAGCTGTTTTTT. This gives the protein CASSIRQGAGTGELFF.

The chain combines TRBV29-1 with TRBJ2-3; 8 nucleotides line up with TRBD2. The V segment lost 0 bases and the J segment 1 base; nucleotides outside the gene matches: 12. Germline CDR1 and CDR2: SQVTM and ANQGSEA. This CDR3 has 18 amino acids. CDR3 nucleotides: TGCAGCGTTGAAGATCGAGATACTAGCGGACTTCGCACAGATACGCAGTATTTT. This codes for CSVEDRDTSGLRTDTQYF.

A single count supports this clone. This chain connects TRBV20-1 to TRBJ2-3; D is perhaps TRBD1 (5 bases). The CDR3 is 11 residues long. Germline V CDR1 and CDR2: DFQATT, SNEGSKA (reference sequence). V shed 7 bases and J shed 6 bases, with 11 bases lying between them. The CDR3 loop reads CSEQEGDTQYF. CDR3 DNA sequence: TGCAGTGAACAGGAAGGGGATACGCAGTATTTT.

The CDR3 is CASSLNPSGRVHEQYF. The CDR3 DNA reads as TGTGCCAGCAGCTTAAACCCAAGCGGGAGGGTCCACGAGCAGTACTTC. The chain couples TRBV7-2 to TRBJ2-7, with TRBD2 matching over 10 bases. This CDR3 comprises 16 residues. Germline loops: CDR1 SGHTA, CDR2 FQGNSA. V lost 2 bases to trimming and J lost 5 bases; unmatched junction nucleotides: 9.

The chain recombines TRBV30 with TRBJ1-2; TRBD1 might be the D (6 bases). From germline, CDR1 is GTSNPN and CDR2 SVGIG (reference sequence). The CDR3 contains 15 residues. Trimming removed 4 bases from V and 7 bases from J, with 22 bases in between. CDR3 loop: CAWKDLIQGRSGYTF. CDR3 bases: TGTGCCTGGAAAGATTTGATACAGGGAAGGAGTGGCTACACCTTC.

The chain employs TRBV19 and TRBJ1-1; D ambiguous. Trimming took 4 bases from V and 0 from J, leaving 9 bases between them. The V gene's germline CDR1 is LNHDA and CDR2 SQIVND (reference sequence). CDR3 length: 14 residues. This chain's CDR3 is CASSRETLNTEAFF. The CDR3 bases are TGTGCCAGTAGTAGAGAGACACTGAACACTGAAGCTTTCTTT.

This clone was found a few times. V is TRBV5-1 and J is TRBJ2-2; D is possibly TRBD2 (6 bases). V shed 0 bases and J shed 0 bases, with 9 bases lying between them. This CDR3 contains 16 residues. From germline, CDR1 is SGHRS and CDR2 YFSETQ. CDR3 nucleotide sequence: TGCGCCAGCAGCTTGGGTGGAGGGGCGAACACCGGGGAGCTGTTTTTT. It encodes CASSLGGGANTGELFF.

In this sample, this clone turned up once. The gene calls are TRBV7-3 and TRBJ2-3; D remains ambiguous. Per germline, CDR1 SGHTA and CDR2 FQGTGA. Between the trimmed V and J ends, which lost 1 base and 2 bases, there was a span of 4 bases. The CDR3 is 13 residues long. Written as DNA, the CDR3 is TGTGCCAGCAGCTTAATGTACACAGATACGCAGTATTTT. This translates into CASSLMYTDTQYF. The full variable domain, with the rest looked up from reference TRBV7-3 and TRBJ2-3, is GAGVSQTPSNKVTEKGKYVELRCDPISGHTALYWYRQSLGQGPEFLIYFQGTGAADDSGLPNDRFFAVRPEGSVSTLKIQRTERGDSAVYLCASSLMYTDTQYFGPGTRLTVL.

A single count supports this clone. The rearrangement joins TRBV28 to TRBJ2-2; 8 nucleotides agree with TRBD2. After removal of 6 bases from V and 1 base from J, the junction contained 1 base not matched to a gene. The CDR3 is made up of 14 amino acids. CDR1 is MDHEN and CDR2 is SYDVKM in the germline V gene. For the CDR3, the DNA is TGTGCCAGCAGCCGGGGGGGGAACACCGGGGAGCTGTTTTTT. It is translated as CASSRGGNTGELFF. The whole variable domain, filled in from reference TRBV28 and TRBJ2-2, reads DVKVTQSSRYLVKRTGEKVFLECVQDMDHENMFWYRQDPGLGLRLIYFSYDVKMKEKGDIPEGYSVSREKKERFSLILESASTNQTSMYLCASSRGGNTGELFFGEGSRLTVL.

CDR3 sequence reads: CASSLAPSTGNTQYF. CDR3 nucleotides: TGTGCCAGCAGCTTAGCCCCCTCGACAGGGAATACGCAGTATTTT. The chain is built from TRBV11-2 and TRBJ2-3; 7 bases match TRBD1. Germline V CDR1 and CDR2: SGHAT, FQNNGV. V shed 1 base, J shed 7 bases, and the junction held 8 bases outside the gene matches. The CDR3 loop spans 15 amino acids.

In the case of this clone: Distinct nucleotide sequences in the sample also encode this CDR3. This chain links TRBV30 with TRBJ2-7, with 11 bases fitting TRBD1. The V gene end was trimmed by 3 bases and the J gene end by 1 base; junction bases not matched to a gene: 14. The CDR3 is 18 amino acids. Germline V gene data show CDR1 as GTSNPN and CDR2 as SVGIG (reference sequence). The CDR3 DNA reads TGTGCCTGGAGCACCGCGGACAGGGGGCGCATCGGGTCCTACGAGCAGTACTTC. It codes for CAWSTADRGRIGSYEQYF.

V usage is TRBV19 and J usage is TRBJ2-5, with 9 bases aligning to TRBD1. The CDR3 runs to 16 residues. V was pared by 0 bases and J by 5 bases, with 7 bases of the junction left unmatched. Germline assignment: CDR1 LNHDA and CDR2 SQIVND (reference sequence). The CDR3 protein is CASSIDTTGGAETQYF. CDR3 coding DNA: TGTGCCAGTAGTATAGACACGACAGGGGGGGCGGAGACCCAGTACTTC.

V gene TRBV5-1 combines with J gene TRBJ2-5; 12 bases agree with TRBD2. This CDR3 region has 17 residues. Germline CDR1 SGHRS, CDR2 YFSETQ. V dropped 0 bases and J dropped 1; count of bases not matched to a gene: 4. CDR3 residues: CASSLGLAGGGQETQYF. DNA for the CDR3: TGCGCCAGCAGCTTGGGTCTAGCGGGGGGGGGCCAAGAGACCCAGTACTTC.

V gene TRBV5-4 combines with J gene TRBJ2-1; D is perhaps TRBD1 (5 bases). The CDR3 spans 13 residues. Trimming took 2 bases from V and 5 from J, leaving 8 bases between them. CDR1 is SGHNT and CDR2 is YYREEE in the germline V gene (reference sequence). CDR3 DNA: TGTGCCAGCAGCTTAGCCAGGGACAATGAGCAGTTCTTC. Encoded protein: CASSLARDNEQFF.

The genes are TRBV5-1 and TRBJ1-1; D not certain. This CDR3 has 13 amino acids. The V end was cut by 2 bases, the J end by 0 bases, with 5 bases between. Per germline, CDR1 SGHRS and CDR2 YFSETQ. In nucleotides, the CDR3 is TGCGCCAGCAGCTTCCAAATGAACACTGAAGCTTTCTTT. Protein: CASSFQMNTEAFF.